One and the same sample provided the 26 T cell receptor beta chains below, sequenced in a study of blood T cell repertoires in COVID-19. Assay: immunoSEQ multiplex PCR; the TCRdb copy retains only in-frame clones and omits some. The data show roughly 250,000 clones, approximately 85% seen once. Material: PBMCs or T cells enriched from blood (not recorded which). The receptors stem from a woman aged 30 to 39 who had recovered from COVID-19.

The chain carries TRBV28 and TRBJ2-3; the D is unclear. Germline V gives CDR1 MDHEN, CDR2 SYDVKM. The CDR3 has 12 residues. V was clipped by 7 bases and J by 0 bases, with 5 bases between them. CDR3 nucleotide sequence: TGTGCCAGCAAAACTAGCACAGATACGCAGTATTTT. Translation: CASKTSTDTQYF. Drawing the rest from reference TRBV28 and TRBJ2-3, the complete variable domain is DVKVTQSSRYLVKRTGEKVFLECVQDMDHENMFWYRQDPGLGLRLIYFSYDVKMKEKGDIPEGYSVSREKKERFSLILESASTNQTSMYLCASKTSTDTQYFGPGTRLTVL.

This clone has only a few counts. The genes are TRBV6-6 and TRBJ2-1; TRBD2 might be the D (6 bases). The CDR3 consists of 15 residues. Trimming stripped 6 bases from V and 0 bases from J, with 12 bases between. The V gene's germline CDR1 is MNHNY and CDR2 SVGAGI (reference sequence). CDR3 sequence (DNA): TGTGCCAGCAGGAACGGGGGAGGCTCCTACAATGAGCAGTTCTTC. It codes for CASRNGGGSYNEQFF.

V and J are TRBV5-5 and TRBJ1-4; D unclear. V lost 4 bases to trimming and J lost 2 bases, with 6 bases between them. Germline lookup yields CDR1 SGHKS and CDR2 YYEKEE (reference sequence). The CDR3 spans 13 residues. CDR3 sequence reads: CASSGETNEKLFF. Written as DNA, the CDR3 is TGTGCCAGCAGCGGGGAGACTAATGAAAAACTGTTTTTT. The full variable domain, completed using reference TRBV5-5 and TRBJ1-4, is DAGVTQSPTHLIKTRGQQVTLRCSPISGHKSVSWYQQVLGQGPQFIFQYYEKEERGRGNFPDRFSARQFPNYSSELNVNALLLGDSALYLCASSGETNEKLFFGSGTQLSVL.

The gene calls are TRBV6-5 and TRBJ1-3; D is uncertain. Germline V gene lookup returns CDR1 MNHEY and CDR2 SVGAGI. The germline V and J ends were trimmed by 7 bases and 2 bases, with 12 bases remaining between them. This CDR3 has 14 residues. DNA for the CDR3: TGTGCCAGCACCCCCCGGTTGCCTGGAAACACCATATATTTT. Its protein product is CASTPRLPGNTIYF.

V is TRBV4-2 and J is TRBJ2-4, with TRBD2 identical over 9 bases. From germline, CDR1 is LGHNA and CDR2 YNFKEQ. Germline trimming cut 3 bases from V and 0 bases from J; bases unmatched to any gene: 15. The CDR3 loop spans 20 amino acids. CDR3 in DNA: TGTGCCAGCAGCCAGGACCGACCTAGCGGGGTGATAAAAGCCAAAAACATTCAGTACTTC. This gives the protein CASSQDRPSGVIKAKNIQYF.

This sequence joins TRBV28 and TRBJ1-6; D possibly corresponds to TRBD1 (6 bases). V was shortened by 5 bases and J by 10 bases, with 21 bases between the two germline ends. CDR1 MDHEN and CDR2 SYDVKM come from the germline V gene. The CDR3 totals 16 residues. This CDR3 is CASSAPFVRGLSPLHF. In DNA, the CDR3 is TGTGCCAGCAGTGCCCCATTCGTCAGGGGTCTATCACCCCTCCACTTT.

The chain recombines TRBV6-4 with TRBJ1-4; 7 nucleotides line up with TRBD1. There are 14 residues in the CDR3. The germline V gene encodes CDR1 MRHNA and CDR2 SNTAGT. The V segment lost 4 bases and the J segment 9 bases; nucleotides outside the gene matches: 8. CDR3 sequence: CASSVDRVSKKLFF. The CDR3 bases are TGTGCCAGCAGTGTCGACAGGGTGTCCAAAAAACTGTTTTTT.

The chain carries TRBV27 and TRBJ2-1; the D is unclear. CDR1 is MNHEY and CDR2 is SMNVEV in the germline V gene (reference sequence). The CDR3 covers 17 residues. Trimming removed 3 bases at V and 0 bases at J, with 15 bases between. The DNA of the CDR3 is TGTGCCAGCAGTTTCGGTGGGCTCTCAAGCTCCTACAATGAGCAGTTCTTC. This translates into CASSFGGLSSSYNEQFF.

The chain is built from TRBV5-6 and TRBJ2-3; 7 nucleotides agree with TRBD2. The CDR3 runs to 16 residues. V was pared by 6 bases and J by 4 bases, with 14 bases of the junction left unmatched. Germline-derived CDR1 and CDR2 are SGHDT and YYEEEE. The CDR3, as DNA: TGTGCCAGCATCCCAACGGGGGAGGGCCGGGCAGATACGCAGTATTTT. Translated: CASIPTGEGRADTQYF.

The chain has TRBV30 and TRBJ1-1; D gene uncertain. Germline lookup yields CDR1 GTSNPN and CDR2 SVGIG (reference sequence). This CDR3 has 9 amino acids. V was shortened by 5 bases and J by 8 bases, with 6 bases between the two germline ends. As DNA, the CDR3 is TGTGCCTGGCAAAAAGAAGCTTTCTTT. Its translation is CAWQKEAFF.

This clone was detected only once. This sequence joins TRBV6-5 and TRBJ2-7; 9 bases map to TRBD1. The CDR3 is 15 residues long. CDR1 is MNHEY and CDR2 is SVGAGI in the germline V gene. With V trimmed by 0 bases and J by 3 bases, 3 bases remained unmatched. This CDR3 is CASSYSRTGDYEQYF. CDR3 sequence (DNA): TGTGCCAGCAGTTACTCTAGGACAGGGGACTACGAGCAGTACTTC.

V is TRBV20-1 and J is TRBJ2-7; D is unresolved. Trimming stripped 0 bases from V and 7 bases from J, with 4 bases between. The CDR3 has 10 amino acids. Germline V gene sequence: CDR1 DFQATT, CDR2 SNEGSKA (reference sequence). CDR3 sequence reads: CSARDLEQYF. The CDR3 DNA reads TGCAGTGCTAGAGATCTGGAGCAGTACTTC.

The chain joins TRBV6-5 to TRBJ2-5; D remains unclear. CDR1 and CDR2 from the germline V gene are MNHEY and SVGAGI. Between the trimmed V and J ends, which lost 7 bases and 5 bases, there was a span of 14 bases. The CDR3 extends over 13 amino acids. CDR3 in DNA: TGTGCCAGCACCTTGAGGCCTCGGGAGACCCAGTACTTC. Protein product: CASTLRPRETQYF.

The V gene is TRBV9, the J gene TRBJ2-2; D gene uncertain. The V end lost 1 base, the J end lost 7 bases, and 5 bases lay between the germline ends. The CDR3 length is 12 residues. Germline CDR1 is SGDLS and CDR2 is YYNGEE. The CDR3 spells CASSVSIGELFF. DNA for the CDR3: TGTGCCAGCAGCGTATCTATCGGGGAGCTGTTTTTT.

This clone was detected a few times. This chain connects TRBV6-5 to TRBJ1-2; a possible D gene is TRBD1 (6 bases). CDR3 size: 13 residues. Trimming stripped 8 bases from V and 9 bases from J, with 19 bases between. Germline CDR1 MNHEY, CDR2 SVGAGI. This chain's CDR3 is CASYQGGGASYTF. CDR3 DNA sequence: TGTGCCAGCTACCAAGGGGGGGGCGCGAGCTACACCTTC.

The table lists this clone with a count of one. The chain uses TRBV4-1 and TRBJ1-6, with TRBD1 matching 9 bases. The CDR3 is 14 residues long. Losses at the gene ends were 3 bases for V and 8 bases for J; bases not matched to a gene: 2. Germline V gives CDR1 MGHRA, CDR2 YSYEKL. The CDR3 reads CASSQGTGYSPLHF. In DNA form, the CDR3 reads TGCGCCAGCAGCCAGGGGACAGGGTATTCACCCCTCCACTTT.

The chain joins TRBV2 to TRBJ2-5; 14 bases are shared with TRBD2. V trimming: 4 bases; J trimming: 5 bases; junction bases outside the gene matches: 9. The germline V gene has CDR1 SNHLY and CDR2 FYNNEI. The CDR3 covers 17 residues. CDR3 in DNA: TGTGCCAGCAGTGGGGTGGGACTAGCGGGAGATGGGGAGACCCAGTACTTC. Its protein product is CASSGVGLAGDGETQYF.

The chain is built from TRBV4-1 and TRBJ2-1; tentative D call: TRBD2 (5 bases). The germline CDR1 and CDR2 sequences are MGHRA and YSYEKL. The CDR3 totals 13 residues. The V end was cut by 1 base, the J end by 7 bases, with 8 bases between. The CDR3 DNA reads TGCGCCAGCAGCCAAGGAGCGGCAAATGAGCAGTTCTTC. Amino acids: CASSQGAANEQFF.

V is TRBV6-6 and J is TRBJ1-6; no reliable D call. Trimming shortened V by 6 bases and J by 5 bases, and 17 bases separated the two germline ends. CDR3 length equals 16 residues. Germline V gives CDR1 MNHNY, CDR2 SVGAGI (reference sequence). The DNA of the CDR3 is TGTGCCAGCAGCCCCGAGTACGGCGGAGATAATTCACCCCTCCACTTT. Protein product: CASSPEYGGDNSPLHF.

This clone was detected a few times. The chain uses TRBV28 and TRBJ2-5; D perhaps matches TRBD1 (6 bases). V lost 5 bases and J lost 3, with 19 bases in between. CDR1 and CDR2 (germline): MDHEN, SYDVKM. The CDR3 runs to 16 residues. As DNA, the CDR3 is TGTGCCAGCAGTCCCCTCAGCGGACAGAGAAAAGAGACCCAGTACTTC. Residues: CASSPLSGQRKETQYF.

CDR3 in amino acids: CASSLGVSGSTDTQYF. CDR3 DNA: TGTGCCAGCAGCTTAGGGGTTAGCGGGAGCACAGATACGCAGTATTTT. The rearrangement uses TRBV11-3 and TRBJ2-3; 7 positions match TRBD2. The V gene's germline CDR1 is SGHNT and CDR2 YENEEA. The CDR3 covers 16 residues. V lost 1 base, J lost 0 bases, and 4 bases stayed unmatched.

The gene calls are TRBV3-1 (or the pseudogene TRBV3-2) and TRBJ2-5, with 7 bases aligning to TRBD1. The CDR3 totals 15 residues. Trimming cost V 2 bases and J 4 bases; bases outside gene matches: 7. CDR1 is LGHDT, CDR2 YNNKEL, per germline (reference sequence). CDR3 sequence: CASSQMKGASETQYF. CDR3 in DNA: TGTGCCAGCAGCCAAATGAAGGGGGCCTCAGAGACCCAGTACTTC.

The J gene is TRBJ1-3, the V gene TRBV5-1; 10 bases fit TRBD1. This CDR3 is 19 amino acids long. The trim removed 5 bases at V and 0 bases at J, leaving 14 bases unmatched. In germline, CDR1 is SGHRS, CDR2 YFSETQ. Here the CDR3 reads CASRAIGGTGDNSGNTIYF. DNA for the CDR3: TGCGCCAGCAGAGCAATTGGCGGGACAGGGGATAACTCTGGAAACACCATATATTTT.

This clone was seen repeatedly, ten times or more. CDR3: CASSHGGIFLGYTF. In DNA, the CDR3 is TGTGCCAGCAGCCACGGGGGGATCTTCCTTGGCTACACCTTC. The rearrangement links TRBV3-1 (or the pseudogene TRBV3-2) to TRBJ1-2; D possibly corresponds to TRBD1 (5 bases). Germline lookup yields CDR1 LGHDT and CDR2 YNNKEL (reference sequence). Trimming took off 3 bases at V and 7 bases at J, with 15 bases between the two ends. The CDR3 spans 14 residues.

The chain links TRBV19 to TRBJ1-2; TRBD1 is a possible D gene (5 bases). Germline CDR1 and CDR2: LNHDA and SQIVND (reference sequence). V lost 7 bases, J lost 7 bases, and 19 bases lay in between. The CDR3 spans 14 residues. The CDR3 protein is CASTLRGIKSGYTF. The CDR3, as DNA: TGTGCCAGTACTCTTAGGGGAATTAAGAGTGGCTACACCTTC.

This clone was counted a few times. V usage is TRBV6-5 and J usage is TRBJ1-1; D not resolved. With 6 bases removed from V and 1 base from J, the gap between germline ends came to 6 bases. The CDR3 contains 12 residues. The V gene's germline CDR1 is MNHEY and CDR2 SVGAGI. CDR3 region: CASRTPNTEAFF. In DNA form, the CDR3 reads TGTGCCAGCAGAACACCGAACACTGAAGCTTTCTTT.